This T cell receptor beta chain was recovered during a study of molecular identifiers for immune sequencing clone quantification listed by TCRdb under 2018. Turning to the overall study: For a replicate experiment, RNA from approximately 20,000 or 100,000 naive CD8 T cells was divided into five aliquots, and four of the five aliquots were sequenced. CD8 T cells were used in a methods study to benchmark molecular-identifier clustering-based TCR repertoire sequencing (MIDCIRS) and TCR RNA copy counting.

Naive CD8 T cell libraries were made from roughly 21,000 to 960,000 sorted cells using 10%, 30% or 50% of purified RNA. On a BD FACSAria II, naive CD8 T cells were FACS-sorted as CD8+CD4-CCR7+CD45RA+ and collected into RLT Plus buffer. Detection sensitivity was tested by spiking Jurkat RNA equal to ten TCR copies' worth into samples containing roughly 17,000-1,100,000 naive CD8 T cells. Enrichment of CD8 T cells was done with RosetteSep CD8+ T Cell Enrichment Cocktail plus Ficoll-Paque, and ACK red cell lysis came afterward. This clonotype was counted many times. Its antigen remains undetermined. Per-base qualities were not stored, and no clone one base away is much larger. Library method: PCR. The run used a NextSeq 500. Bulk TCR libraries were generated as previously described, with the TCR primers listed in Table S5 used. The Qiagen AllPrep DNA/RNA kit was used to purify total RNA. Before analysis, reads from multiple sequencing runs of one library were combined. The paper's data handling went like this. Reads were retained only if an exact TCR constant sequence was present, and the retained reads were trimmed to 150 nt and grouped according to their 12-nt molecular barcodes. Within each barcode group, reads were sub-clustered at a 15% Levenshtein threshold, and quality-weighted consensus sequences were built per RNA molecule. Non-functional sequences were filtered out, along with any lower-count sequence sitting one edit away from another sequence. Barcode sub-clusters with fewer than 20% of the maximum read count were removed, based on fitting two negative binomial distributions. TCRdb handled the public reads itself, with Q25 trimming in fastp and clone calling in MiXCR, and kept productive beta chains. Every CDR3 protein is listed once, alongside the most common genes and DNA of its rows. It is TCRdb's table, rather than the study itself, that gives the V and J calls and clone size. The sample table contains roughly 97,000 distinct CDR3 sequences; only one count was recorded for roughly a quarter of them. The top ten clones comprise more than 0.8% of the sample.

CDR1 and CDR2 (MNHEY, SVGEGT) derive from the germline V gene. The CDR3 runs 15 amino acids, cysteine and phenylalanine included. Only CDR3 DNA is held: 45 bases, read in frame from base 1. The germline V end is reduced by 6 bases and the J end by 2 bases; junction bases left unmatched: 6. Study-level results and caveats: Modeling gave about 3.2 recovered TCR RNA copies per cell versus about 10 by digital PCR, implying about 30% capture efficiency. Naive libraries contained spiked-in Jurkat TCR RNA (more than nine copies' worth), which is not part of the donor repertoire. Highly expanded clone sizes could be underestimated if identical TCR molecules share a barcode. In CMV-specific effector cells, clones with more than 20 RNA copies accounted for over 97% of molecules, whereas in naive cells such clones accounted for under 1%. When barcode sub-clustering was left out, chimeric consensus sequences inflated TCR diversity, with chimeras reaching as high as 47%. Spiked-in Jurkat TCR RNA equal to a single cell's worth was reported to be detectable even within 1,100,000 naive CD8 T cells.

The sequence was obtained from a human donor in good health. Some libraries in this study had Jurkat cell RNA spiked in. Rearrangement joined TRBV6-2 or TRBV6-3 to TRBJ2-5; 10 central nucleotides agree with TRBD2. Sample: naive CD8+ T cells from blood, with Jurkat cell RNA spiked in. Per the publication, the cell subset or site label means: FACS-sorted CD8+CD4-CCR7+CD45RA+ naive T cells. The nucleotide sequence is TGTGCCAGCAGCACATGGACTAGCGGTCAAGAGACCCAGTACTTC. It translates to CASSTWTSGQETQYF.